This TCR beta chain was captured in a study of blood T cell repertoires in COVID-19. Using immunoSEQ multiplex PCR, the repertoire was profiled, and TCRdb retains in-frame clones only, with some absent. The sample consists of about 140,000 clones, around 81% of them appearing once. V lost 1 base, J lost 0 bases, and 7 bases lay in between. Germline CDR1 is LNHNV and CDR2 is YYDKDF (reference sequence). This CDR3 has 15 amino acids. Sequencing was done on a sample of peripheral blood. The chain employs TRBV15 and TRBJ1-3; D unresolved. This TCR derives from a human donor in a cohort sampled during active COVID-19. This CDR3 reads CATSRVRASGNTIYF. For the CDR3, the DNA is TGTGCCACCAGCAGAGTGAGGGCCTCTGGAAACACCATATATTTT.